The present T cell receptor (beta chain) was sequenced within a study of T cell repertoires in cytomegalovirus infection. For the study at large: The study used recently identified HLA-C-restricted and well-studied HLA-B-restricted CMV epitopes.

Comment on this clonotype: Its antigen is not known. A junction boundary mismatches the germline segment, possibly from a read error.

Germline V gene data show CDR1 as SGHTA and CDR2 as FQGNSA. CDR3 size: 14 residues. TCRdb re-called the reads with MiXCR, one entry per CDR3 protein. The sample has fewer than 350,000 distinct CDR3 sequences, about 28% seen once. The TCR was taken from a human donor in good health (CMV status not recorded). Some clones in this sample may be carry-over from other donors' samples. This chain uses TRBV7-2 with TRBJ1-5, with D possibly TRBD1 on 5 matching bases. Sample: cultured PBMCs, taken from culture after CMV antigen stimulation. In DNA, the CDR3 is TGTGCCAGCAGCATTAGGGGTGGCAATCAGCCCCCGCATTTT. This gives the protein CASSIRGGNQPPHF.